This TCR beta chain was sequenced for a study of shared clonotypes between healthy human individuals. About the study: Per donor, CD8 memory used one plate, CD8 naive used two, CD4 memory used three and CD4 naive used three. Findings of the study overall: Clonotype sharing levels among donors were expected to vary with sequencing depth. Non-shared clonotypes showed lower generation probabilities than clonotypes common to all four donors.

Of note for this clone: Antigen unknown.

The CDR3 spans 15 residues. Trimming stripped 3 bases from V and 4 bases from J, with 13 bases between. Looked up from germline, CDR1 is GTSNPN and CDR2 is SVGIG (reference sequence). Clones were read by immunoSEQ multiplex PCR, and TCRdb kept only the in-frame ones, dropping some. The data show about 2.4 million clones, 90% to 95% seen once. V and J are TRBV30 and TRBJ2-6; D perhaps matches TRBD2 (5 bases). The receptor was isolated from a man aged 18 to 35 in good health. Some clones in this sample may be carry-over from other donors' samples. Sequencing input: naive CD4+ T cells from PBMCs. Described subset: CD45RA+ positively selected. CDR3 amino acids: CAWSPRGLGANVLTF. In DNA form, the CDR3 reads TGTGCCTGGAGCCCTCGGGGTTTGGGGGCCAACGTCCTGACTTTC. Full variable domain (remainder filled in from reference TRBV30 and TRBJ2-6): SQTIHQWPATLVQPVGSPLSLECTVEGTSNPNLYWYRQAAGRGLQLLFYSVGIGQISSEVPQNLSASRPQDRQFILSSKKLLLSDSGFYLCAWSPRGLGANVLTFGAGSRLTVL.